This T cell receptor beta chain comes out of a study of radiation and T cells in renal cell carcinoma. Study-wide findings and caveats: From baseline, blood top tumor clonotypes peaked at 2 weeks post-radiation.

Assay used: immunoSEQ multiplex PCR; TCRdb lists only in-frame clones, some missing. The sample holds about 120,000 clones; over 75% are singletons and the top ten take 5.8%. Turning to this clone: Its target is unknown.

Time point: blood 2 weeks post-SBRT. The treatment here: 15 Gy SBRT to primary tumor, nephrectomy 4 weeks later. The CDR3 has 14 residues. Trimming shortened V by 0 bases and J by 5 bases, and 12 bases separated the two germline ends. CDR1 SGDLS and CDR2 YYNGEE come from the germline V gene. This sample comprised blood, obtained from a patient whose treatment included radiotherapy and nephrectomy. The gene calls are TRBV9 and TRBJ2-7; D ambiguous. The TCR was taken from a man between 50 and 59 years old with renal cell carcinoma. This CDR3 is CASSVEGRVHEQYF. The CDR3 DNA reads as TGTGCCAGCAGCGTAGAGGGTAGGGTCCACGAGCAGTACTTC.